The 26 T cell receptor beta chains reported below all come from one sample, sequenced in a study of CD8+CD57+ T cells in acquired aplastic anemia. By flow cytometry, patients selected for sequencing had shown an expansion of CD8+CD57+ cells. TCR beta VDJ and CDR3 profiling used genomic DNA as template. TCRdb used MiXCR to reprocess the reads, holding one entry per CDR3 protein. The sample holds about 200,000 distinct CDR3 sequences, around three fifths seen once. The specimen sequenced was sorted CD4+, CD8+, or CD8+CD57+ T cells (not recorded which) from PBMCs. The source of these receptors is a human donor with aplastic anemia.

This clonotype was observed many times. V gene TRBV19 combines with J gene TRBJ1-2, with D uncertain. V shed 9 bases and J shed 4 bases, with 24 bases lying between them. The CDR3 loop spans 16 amino acids. CDR1 is LNHDA, CDR2 SQIVND, per germline (reference sequence). The CDR3 protein is CASSALPGEWVYGYTF. Written as DNA, the CDR3 is TGTGCCAGCAGTGCTCTCCCTGGGGAGTGGGTCTATGGCTACACCTTC.

The chain links TRBV29-1 to TRBJ1-4, with D maybe TRBD1 (5 bases). The V gene's germline CDR1 is SQVTM and CDR2 ANQGSEA. The V gene lost 6 bases and the J gene lost 8 bases, with 13 bases spanning the gap. CDR3 length: 12 amino acids. CDR3 sequence: CSVAGPREKLFF. The CDR3 DNA reads as TGCAGCGTAGCAGGGCCAAGGGAAAAACTGTTTTTT. Full variable domain (remainder filled in from reference TRBV29-1 and TRBJ1-4): SAVISQKPSRDICQRGTSLTIQCQVDSQVTMMFWYRQQPGQSLTLIATANQGSEATYESGFVIDKFPISRPNLTFSTLTVSNMSPEDSSIYLCSVAGPREKLFFGSGTQLSVL.

This chain joins TRBV11-3 and TRBJ1-5, with 10 bases lining up with TRBD1. J lost 5 bases, V lost 3 bases, and 10 bases had no gene match. CDR1 and CDR2 from the germline V gene are SGHNT and YENEEA. This CDR3 comprises 17 residues. The DNA for the CDR3 is TGTGCCAGCAGCTTGTCGCCCTGGGACAGGGGACATCAGCCCCAGCATTTT. It is translated as CASSLSPWDRGHQPQHF. Filled out from reference TRBV11-3 and TRBJ1-5, the complete variable domain reads EAGVVQSPRYKIIEKKQPVAFWCNPISGHNTLYWYLQNLGQGPELLIRYENEEAVDDSQLPKDRFSAERLKGVDSTLKIQPAELGDSAVYLCASSLSPWDRGHQPQHFGDGTRLSIL.

This rearrangement joins TRBV5-4 to TRBJ2-5, with 10 bases identical to TRBD1. The CDR3 length is 15 residues. From germline, CDR1 is SGHNT and CDR2 YYREEE (reference sequence). The trim removed 3 bases at V and 4 bases at J, leaving 6 bases unmatched. The DNA for the CDR3 is TGTGCCAGCAGCTCCCCGACAGGGGGCGGAGAGACCCAGTACTTC. It yields the protein CASSSPTGGGETQYF.

The chain combines TRBV20-1 with TRBJ2-7, with 7 bases that match TRBD2. The length of the CDR3 is 13 residues. Germline trimming cut 1 base from V and 4 bases from J; bases unmatched to any gene: 4. The germline gives CDR1 DFQATT, CDR2 SNEGSKA (reference sequence). Here the CDR3 DNA reads TGCAGTGCTAGAGCCGGGAGGTCTTACGAGCAGTACTTC. Translating gives CSARAGRSYEQYF.

As regards this clonotype: A read error may produce the germline difference seen at one junction end. The V call is TRBV2, the J call TRBJ1-1, with D perhaps matching TRBD1 (5 bases). Germline assignment: CDR1 SNHLY and CDR2 FYNNEI. CDR3 length equals 15 residues. For the CDR3, the DNA is TGTGCCGGCAGTGTCGGGGCGGGGCTGAACACTGAAGCCTTCTTT. Its translation: CAGSVGAGLNTEAFF.

The chain carries TRBV7-8 and TRBJ2-5; D is perhaps TRBD2 (5 bases). CDR3 size: 14 residues. Germline values: CDR1 SGHVS, CDR2 FQNEAQ. The V end lost 1 base, the J end lost 4 bases, and 10 bases lay between the germline ends. The CDR3 here is CASSLVASRETQYF. The CDR3 DNA follows: TGTGCCAGCAGCTTAGTGGCTAGCAGAGAGACCCAGTACTTC.

The V gene is TRBV29-1, the J gene TRBJ2-7; 9 bases line up with TRBD1. The length of the CDR3 is 11 residues. Germline loops: CDR1 SQVTM, CDR2 ANQGSEA. V trimming: 5 bases; J trimming: 5 bases; junction bases outside the gene matches: 1. As DNA, the CDR3 is TGCAGCGTTCGGACAGGGGACGAGCAGTACTTC. Encoded protein: CSVRTGDEQYF.

This clonotype has a handful of counts. The DNA for the CDR3 is TGTGCCAGCTGGGATGCGGGCAATGAGCAGTTCTTC. Encoded protein: CASWDAGNEQFF. The genes are TRBV2 and TRBJ2-1; tentative D call: TRBD2 (5 bases). Germline CDR1 is SNHLY and CDR2 is FYNNEI. CDR3 size: 12 residues. Trimming removed 8 bases from V and 6 bases from J, with 11 bases in between.

For the CDR3, the DNA is TGCAGTGCTAGTGAGTCCGCTAACTATGGCTACACCTTC. The encoded protein is CSASESANYGYTF. This sequence joins TRBV20-1 and TRBJ1-2; D is undetermined. The V and J ends lost 3 bases and 0 bases respectively, with 8 bases between them. In germline, CDR1 is DFQATT, CDR2 SNEGSKA (reference sequence). The CDR3 totals 13 residues.

The chain uses TRBV27 and TRBJ1-2; no firm D call. The CDR3 has 15 amino acids. Trimming stripped 10 bases from V and 0 bases from J, with 18 bases between. Per germline, CDR1 MNHEY and CDR2 SMNVEV (reference sequence). The DNA of the CDR3 is TGTGCCATGTACTCCCCGCAGGCTCCTAACTATGGCTACACCTTC. Protein product: CAMYSPQAPNYGYTF.

The V call is TRBV5-4, the J call TRBJ2-1; 8 nucleotides match TRBD1. The CDR3 is 16 amino acids. Germline trimming cut 4 bases from V and 4 bases from J; bases unmatched to any gene: 10. CDR1 and CDR2 from the germline V gene are SGHNT and YYREEE (reference sequence). The CDR3 sequence is CASSHPGTGMYNEQFF. CDR3 DNA sequence: TGTGCCAGCAGCCACCCCGGGACAGGCATGTACAATGAGCAGTTCTTC.

CDR3 DNA sequence: TGTGCCAGCAGTGGGACCGGGTTGGGGTTCCAAGAGACCCAGTACTTC. Amino acid sequence: CASSGTGLGFQETQYF. The chain has TRBV2 and TRBJ2-5; D is ambiguous. The V gene lost 4 bases and the J gene lost 1 base, with 16 bases spanning the gap. The germline gives CDR1 SNHLY, CDR2 FYNNEI. This CDR3 spans 16 amino acids.

The rearrangement links TRBV7-2 to TRBJ1-5, with TRBD1 identical over 7 bases. There are 15 residues in the CDR3. CDR1 SGHTA and CDR2 FQGNSA come from the germline V gene. V lost 6 bases and J lost 5; bases outside the gene matches: 10. DNA for the CDR3: TGTGCCAGCAGTTCAGGGGGATCAGGAGATCAGCCCCAGCATTTT. Translation gives CASSSGGSGDQPQHF.

In the case of this clonotype: A read error may produce the germline difference seen at one junction end. This chain uses TRBV28 with TRBJ2-3; 13 positions agree with TRBD2. CDR3 length: 18 residues. CDR1 is MDHEN and CDR2 is SYDVKM in the germline V gene. DNA of the CDR3: TGTGCCAGCAACCTACAAAGGACTAGCGGGAGCAGCACAGATACTCAGTATTTT. This gives the protein CASNLQRTSGSSTDTQYF.

The genes are TRBV5-5 and TRBJ1-1; D gene ambiguous. The CDR3 contains 13 residues. Trimming left V 0 bases short and J 6 bases short, with 9 bases between. CDR1 is SGHKS and CDR2 is YYEKEE in the germline V gene (reference sequence). CDR3 coding DNA: TGTGCCAGCAGCTTGGGAGGGAGGGCTGAAGCTTTCTTT. It codes for CASSLGGRAEAFF.

This clonotype was counted ten times or more. J is TRBJ1-2 and V is TRBV6-5; tentatively, D is TRBD1 (6 bases). Germline assignment: CDR1 MNHEY and CDR2 SVGAGI. V lost 1 base, J lost 4 bases, and 7 bases lay in between. The CDR3 runs to 13 residues. CDR3 sequence reads: CASSYLQGYGYTF. The CDR3 coding sequence is TGTGCCAGCAGTTACTTACAGGGCTATGGCTACACCTTC.

The V call is TRBV4-3, the J call TRBJ1-1; D is uncertain. The CDR3 length is 14 residues. CDR1 is LGHNA, CDR2 YSLEER, per germline. V was cut by 1 base and J by 4 bases, with 10 bases left in between. CDR3 sequence (DNA): TGCGCCAGCAGCCAAGGCCCAGAGGGCACTGAAGCTTTCTTT. This encodes CASSQGPEGTEAFF.

V gene TRBV15 combines with J gene TRBJ2-7, with 9 bases lining up with TRBD1. Trimming removed 3 bases from V and 6 bases from J; junction bases left unmatched: 15. The CDR3 is 17 amino acids. Germline lookup yields CDR1 LNHNV and CDR2 YYDKDF (reference sequence). The CDR3 spells CATSSSRSGQGILEQYF. The CDR3 DNA follows: TGTGCCACCAGCAGCTCCAGGTCGGGACAGGGCATCCTCGAGCAGTACTTC.

The V gene is TRBV19, the J gene TRBJ2-7, with D possibly being TRBD1 (6 bases). This CDR3 comprises 14 residues. CDR1 and CDR2 from the germline V gene are LNHDA and SQIVND (reference sequence). Trimming took 4 bases from V and 2 from J, leaving 12 bases between them. CDR3 sequence reads: CASSNREPPYEQYF. The CDR3 DNA reads TGTGCCAGTAGTAACAGGGAGCCCCCCTACGAGCAGTACTTC.

This clonotype was seen more than once but under ten times. The V gene is TRBV29-1, the J gene TRBJ1-3; D may be TRBD1 (5 bases). V lost 4 bases to trimming and J lost 2 bases, with 9 bases between them. From germline, CDR1 is SQVTM and CDR2 ANQGSEA. The CDR3 length is 13 residues. CDR3 amino acids: CSVGQLTGNTIYF. In DNA form, the CDR3 reads TGCAGCGTTGGACAGCTAACTGGAAACACCATATATTTT.

This clonotype came up once. V usage is TRBV29-1 and J usage is TRBJ2-5; 7 bases map to TRBD1. The CDR3 contains 12 residues. Germline CDR1 and CDR2: SQVTM and ANQGSEA. CDR3 DNA sequence: TGCAGTTCACAGGGGACCCAAGAGACCCAGTACTTC. Translation: CSSQGTQETQYF.

Points on this clonotype: No conserved phenylalanine or tryptophan ends this CDR3, so it is likely a read error. The chain combines TRBV7-8 with TRBJ2-1; D is possibly TRBD1 (6 bases). The CDR3 runs 13 residues. Looked up from germline, CDR1 is SGHVS and CDR2 is FQNEAQ. V was shortened by 5 bases and J by 5 bases, with 10 bases between the two germline ends. CDR3 sequence: CASSLDRDNEQFS. The CDR3, as DNA: TGTGCCAGCAGCCTGGACAGAGACAATGAGCAGTTCTCC.

V is TRBV7-9 and J is TRBJ2-7; no definite D call. The CDR3 runs 12 residues. Looked up from germline, CDR1 is SEHNR and CDR2 is FQNEAQ (reference sequence). Trimming took off 1 base at V and 3 bases at J, with 4 bases between the two ends. The CDR3 loop is CASSLGFYEQYF. The CDR3, as DNA: TGTGCCAGCAGCTTAGGTTTCTACGAGCAGTACTTC. The full variable domain, rest sourced from reference TRBV7-9 and TRBJ2-7, is DTGVSQNPRHKITKRGQNVTFRCDPISEHNRLYWYRQTLGQGPEFLTYFQNEAQLEKSRLLSDRFSAERPKGSFSTLEIQRTEQGDSAMYLCASSLGFYEQYFGPGTRLTVT.

CDR3 loop: CASSKTASYEQYF. In nucleotides, the CDR3 is TGCGCCAGCAGCAAGACAGCTTCCTACGAGCAGTACTTC. J is TRBJ2-7 and V is TRBV5-1; D might be TRBD1 (5 bases). This CDR3 is 13 amino acids long. Germline V CDR1 and CDR2: SGHRS, YFSETQ. Trimming cost V 4 bases and J 1 base, with 9 bases left between them.

In the case of this clonotype: This likely comes from a read error, as the CDR3 has no conserved phenylalanine or tryptophan at its end. The V call is TRBV20-1, the J call TRBJ1-1, with 7 bases aligning to TRBD1. The V gene end was trimmed by 0 bases and the J gene end by 10 bases; junction bases not matched to a gene: 5. This CDR3 contains 12 residues. Per the germline V gene, CDR1 is DFQATT and CDR2 is SNEGSKA (reference sequence). The CDR3 here is CSARERAGGAFL. In nucleotides, the CDR3 is TGCAGTGCTAGAGAGAGGGCAGGGGGAGCTTTCCTT.